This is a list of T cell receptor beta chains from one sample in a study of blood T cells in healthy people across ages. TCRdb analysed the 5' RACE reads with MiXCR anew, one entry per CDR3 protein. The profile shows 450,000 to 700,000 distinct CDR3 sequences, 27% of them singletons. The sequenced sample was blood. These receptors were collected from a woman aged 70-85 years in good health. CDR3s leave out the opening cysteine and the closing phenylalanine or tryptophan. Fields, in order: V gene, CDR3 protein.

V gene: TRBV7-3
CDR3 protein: ASSLGSNSYNEQF

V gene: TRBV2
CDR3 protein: ASSVGRGYEQY

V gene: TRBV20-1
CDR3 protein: SVDSGAKNIQY

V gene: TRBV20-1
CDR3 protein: SAPKIAGGLGNEQF

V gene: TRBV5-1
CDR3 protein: ASSLGGKSYNEQF

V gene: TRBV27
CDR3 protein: ASTAGDHQPQH

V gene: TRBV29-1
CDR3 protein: SARSGLSSYERY

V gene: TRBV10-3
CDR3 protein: AISNSDTQY

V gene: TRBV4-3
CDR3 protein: ASSEGLAGGPSTDTQY

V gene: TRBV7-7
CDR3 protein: ASSLLYRGENEAF